These 23 T cell receptor beta chains came from one sample sequenced in a study of HIV-infected patients and healthy controls. Roughly three months, about 14 weeks, into antiretroviral therapy, follow-up blood was collected. Whole blood was used without fractionation, so all unsorted peripheral T cells were included. About 540 ng RNA was reverse transcribed with alpha and beta constant-region primers. Alpha and beta chain libraries were made separately by chain-specific third strand synthesis with multiplexing indices. TCRdb passed the 5' RACE reads through MiXCR, listing each CDR3 protein once. The table includes 7,000 to 9,000 distinct CDR3 sequences, 8% to 10% detected once. Sample: blood, taken during antiretroviral therapy. The receptor set was obtained from an adult with HIV infection.

This clonotype came up many times. This chain uses TRBV18 with TRBJ2-2; tentatively, D is TRBD1 (6 bases). Per the germline V gene, CDR1 is KGHSH and CDR2 is LQKENI. This CDR3 is 16 amino acids long. Trimming removed 5 bases from V and 6 bases from J, with 19 bases in between. For the CDR3, the DNA is TGTGCCAGCTCAACCAGGGACACGGCGGTCGCCGGGGAGCTGTTTTTT. Encoded protein: CASSTRDTAVAGELFF.

The chain employs TRBV7-6 and TRBJ1-4, with D maybe TRBD1 (6 bases). Trimming stripped 4 bases from V and 8 bases from J, with 17 bases between. The CDR3 covers 15 residues. Germline V gene lookup returns CDR1 SGHVS and CDR2 FNYEAQ. CDR3 residues: CASSSQGTFGEKLFF. CDR3 sequence (DNA): TGTGCCAGCAGCTCACAGGGAACCTTTGGGGAAAAACTGTTTTTT.

This clonotype has ten or more counts. The chain links TRBV5-1 to TRBJ2-5; TRBD1 aligns across 9 bases. J lost 1 base, V lost 4 bases, and 5 bases had no gene match. Germline V gene lookup returns CDR1 SGHRS and CDR2 YFSETQ. CDR3 length: 15 residues. CDR3 residues: CASSLKTGGQETQYF. The DNA for the CDR3 is TGCGCCAGCAGCCTAAAGACAGGGGGCCAAGAGACCCAGTACTTC.

The CDR3 DNA is TGTGCCAGCAGTAAGCCAGGACTAGCGGGCCCCTACGAGCAGTACTTC. Amino acid sequence: CASSKPGLAGPYEQYF. This rearrangement joins TRBV27 to TRBJ2-7; 11 positions agree with TRBD2. Germline V gene lookup returns CDR1 MNHEY and CDR2 SMNVEV (reference sequence). Losses at the gene ends were 5 bases for V and 2 bases for J; bases not matched to a gene: 8. The CDR3 totals 16 residues.

This clonotype was recorded at least ten times. V usage is TRBV5-1 and J usage is TRBJ1-1; no clear D gene. Trimming shortened V by 2 bases and J by 2 bases, and 13 bases separated the two germline ends. The CDR3 is made up of 15 amino acids. Looked up from germline, CDR1 is SGHRS and CDR2 is YFSETQ. In nucleotides, the CDR3 is TGCGCCAGCAGCTTTGTACTCGGGCCCAACACTGAAGCTTTCTTT. This translates into CASSFVLGPNTEAFF.

The rearrangement uses TRBV20-1 and TRBJ1-5; TRBD1 matches 12 bases. Germline trimming cut 4 bases from V and 7 bases from J; bases unmatched to any gene: 11. The CDR3 sequence is 16 residues long. Germline CDR1 and CDR2: DFQATT and SNEGSKA (reference sequence). CDR3 sequence: CSAIPGQGAFEQPQHF. CDR3 DNA sequence: TGCAGTGCTATTCCGGGACAGGGGGCGTTTGAGCAGCCCCAGCATTTT.

By share, this clonotype counts as medium-sized. The rearrangement uses TRBV2 and TRBJ1-1; D possibly corresponds to TRBD1 (5 bases). Germline V gives CDR1 SNHLY, CDR2 FYNNEI. V was shortened by 8 bases and J by 0 bases, with 10 bases between the two germline ends. This CDR3 spans 13 amino acids. The CDR3 bases are TGTGCCAGCCTCAGGGCCCTGAACACTGAAGCTTTCTTT. Protein: CASLRALNTEAFF.

In this sample, this clonotype turned up many times. The V gene is TRBV18, the J gene TRBJ2-5; D is undetermined. CDR1 is KGHSH and CDR2 is LQKENI in the germline V gene. The germline V and J ends were trimmed by 3 bases and 1 base, with 6 bases remaining between them. This CDR3 has 13 residues. The CDR3 here is CASSPVSQETQYF. In DNA, the CDR3 is TGTGCCAGCTCACCGGTGAGCCAAGAGACCCAGTACTTC.

This clonotype is classed as medium-sized. This rearrangement joins TRBV7-9 to TRBJ1-5; D gene uncertain. CDR1 is SEHNR and CDR2 is FQNEAQ in the germline V gene (reference sequence). The CDR3 has 12 residues. Deletions cut 2 bases from V and 7 bases from J, with 6 bases between. The CDR3 DNA is TGTGCCAGCAGCTTATTGACCCAGCCCCAGCATTTT. Its protein is CASSLLTQPQHF.

This clonotype is categorized as medium-sized. This chain's CDR3 is CASSPEETLNEQFF. As DNA, the CDR3 is TGTGCCAGCAGCCCGGAGGAGACTCTGAATGAGCAGTTCTTC. The rearrangement uses TRBV7-6 and TRBJ2-1; tentatively, D is TRBD2 (5 bases). Germline loops: CDR1 SGHVS, CDR2 FNYEAQ. The ends were cut back, 5 bases at V and 7 bases at J, with 15 bases in the middle. The CDR3 is made up of 14 amino acids.

This clonotype is judged medium-sized (0.01 to 0.1%). This CDR3 reads CAWSWRGNRNEQFF. The CDR3, as DNA: TGTGCCTGGAGTTGGCGGGGGAACCGAAATGAGCAGTTCTTC. This chain uses TRBV30 with TRBJ2-1; 7 bases map to TRBD2. This CDR3 has 14 amino acids. CDR1 and CDR2 (germline): GTSNPN, SVGIG (reference sequence). Losses at the gene ends were 2 bases for V and 7 bases for J; bases not matched to a gene: 8.

Relative to its sample, this clonotype is medium-sized (0.01 to 0.1%). This chain joins TRBV9 and TRBJ1-1; D unresolved. Germline CDR1 is SGDLS and CDR2 is YYNGEE. CDR3 length: 15 residues. Trimming pared 3 bases from V and 2 bases from J, leaving 14 bases between. CDR3 protein: CASSGGRVKNTEAFF. The CDR3 bases are TGTGCCAGCAGCGGAGGCAGAGTCAAAAACACTGAAGCTTTCTTT.

This clonotype was detected ten times or more. V is TRBV14 and J is TRBJ1-2; D not resolved. The germline CDR1 and CDR2 sequences are SGHDN and FVKESK. This CDR3 region has 14 residues. V was shortened by 1 base and J by 4 bases, with 10 bases between the two germline ends. CDR3 nucleotide sequence: TGTGCCAGCAGCCAAGTCGCTTTGGGCTATGGCTACACCTTC. Translated, it gives CASSQVALGYGYTF.

This clonotype was detected ten times or more. CDR3 sequence: CASSQRTRLRNEQFF. As DNA, the CDR3 is TGTGCCAGCAGCCAAAGGACTCGGTTGAGGAATGAGCAGTTCTTC. This chain uses TRBV3-1 with TRBJ2-1, with D possibly TRBD2 on 5 matching bases. Between the trimmed V and J ends, which lost 2 bases and 7 bases, there was a span of 15 bases. Germline values: CDR1 LGHDT, CDR2 YNNKEL (reference sequence). The CDR3 totals 15 residues.

This clonotype was seen at least ten times. This sequence joins TRBV30 and TRBJ1-2; D ambiguous. Germline CDR1 is GTSNPN and CDR2 is SVGIG (reference sequence). The CDR3 totals 13 residues. V was cut by 0 bases and J by 10 bases, with 15 bases left in between. The CDR3 DNA follows: TGTGCCTGGAGTGTAGACGTCGTCGGAGACTACACCTTC. This sequence encodes CAWSVDVVGDYTF.

Of note for this clonotype: A clone one base away is much larger, so this may be a read error. The chain combines TRBV6-5 with TRBJ2-3; D uncertain. CDR3 length equals 13 residues. CDR1 MNHEY and CDR2 SVGAGI come from the germline V gene. The CDR3 region has the DNA TGTCCCAGCAGTACCTCAGAGAAAGATACGCAGTATTTT. Translation: CPSSTSEKDTQYF.

This clonotype was detected ten times or more. The rearrangement uses TRBV15 and TRBJ1-3; D remains ambiguous. Germline CDR1 reads LNHNV; CDR2 reads YYDKDF (reference sequence). The CDR3 contains 16 residues. The V and J ends lost 5 bases and 0 bases respectively, with 14 bases between them. The CDR3 region is CATSEPGALSGNTIYF. The CDR3 coding sequence is TGTGCCACCAGCGAACCCGGTGCTCTCTCTGGAAACACCATATATTTT.

This clonotype was seen ten or more times. The genes are TRBV5-1 and TRBJ2-5; TRBD1 is a possible D gene (5 bases). Trimming shortened V by 4 bases and J by 2 bases, and 12 bases separated the two germline ends. The CDR3 consists of 14 residues. CDR1 and CDR2 from the germline V gene are SGHRS and YFSETQ. The CDR3 loop reads CASSLRQKQETQYF. In DNA, the CDR3 is TGCGCCAGCAGCCTCAGACAGAAACAAGAGACCCAGTACTTC.

This clonotype was seen repeatedly, ten times or more. The gene calls are TRBV6-1 and TRBJ1-2; no clear D. V dropped 0 bases and J dropped 8 bases, with 7 bases sitting between them. This CDR3 is 12 amino acids long. Germline V gene data show CDR1 as MNHNS and CDR2 as SASEGT. CDR3 sequence: CASSEAVGGYTF. CDR3 DNA sequence: TGTGCCAGCAGTGAAGCGGTCGGGGGCTACACCTTC.

This clonotype was seen many times. The V gene is TRBV19, the J gene TRBJ1-1; D perhaps matches TRBD1 (5 bases). Germline-derived CDR1 and CDR2 are LNHDA and SQIVND (reference sequence). V was clipped by 5 bases and J by 6 bases, with 13 bases between them. This CDR3 contains 13 residues. The CDR3 DNA sequence: TGTGCCAGTAGTCCACCCCGGGGACCTGAAGCTTTCTTT. Residues: CASSPPRGPEAFF.

This clonotype was recorded many times. The chain uses TRBV20-1 and TRBJ1-5; D possibly corresponds to TRBD1 (6 bases). CDR1 is DFQATT, CDR2 SNEGSKA, per germline (reference sequence). Trimming took off 0 bases at V and 5 bases at J, with 17 bases between the two ends. The CDR3 has 16 amino acids. The DNA of the CDR3 is TGCAGTGCTAGAGATTCTAGCCGGGACAATTATCAGCCCCAGCATTTT. Amino acids: CSARDSSRDNYQPQHF.

This clonotype was observed at least ten times. The V and J genes are TRBV25-1 and TRBJ2-5; 9 bases are shared with TRBD1. The CDR3 has 15 residues. CDR1 is MGHDK, CDR2 SYGVNS, per germline. After removal of 3 bases from V and 6 bases from J, the junction contained 8 bases not matched to a gene. In DNA, the CDR3 is TGTGCCAGCAGTGACGATCCGGGACAGGGAAAGACCCAGTACTTC. The encoded protein is CASSDDPGQGKTQYF.

The chain employs TRBV19 and TRBJ2-3; D ambiguous. Germline values: CDR1 LNHDA, CDR2 SQIVND (reference sequence). The V and J ends lost 5 bases and 4 bases respectively, with 13 bases between them. The CDR3 is 14 residues long. This CDR3 reads CASSPPPPADTQYF. Written as DNA, the CDR3 is TGTGCCAGTAGTCCACCACCGCCGGCAGATACGCAGTATTTT.